This T cell receptor beta chain is from a study of blood T cell repertoires in COVID-19. About the study: The United States, Italy and Spain were the sources of the acute and convalescent COVID-19 samples. Sources were T cells, B-cell-depleted T cells, or PBMCs; the material itself was cDNA or gDNA.

The CDR3 has 15 amino acids. CDR1 is SGDLS, CDR2 YYNGEE, per germline. V lost 4 bases, J lost 2 bases, and 13 bases lay in between. Repertoires were generated with immunoSEQ multiplex PCR, while TCRdb's copy carries only in-frame clones and drops some. The sample records about 64,000 clones, 80% to 90% being singletons. This TCR was sampled from a man aged 40-49 years with acute or convalescent COVID-19. The genes are TRBV9 and TRBJ2-4, with D unresolved. The sample taken for sequencing was peripheral blood. CDR3 sequence (DNA): TGTGCCAGCAGCACAGACGGAAACTCCAAAAACATTCAGTACTTC. Protein product: CASSTDGNSKNIQYF.